This TCR beta chain was found in a study of blood T cell repertoires in COVID-19. Study-level information: Acute and convalescent COVID-19 samples came from the United States, Italy and Spain. PBMCs, B-cell-depleted T cells, or T cells were the source of the cDNA or gDNA that made up the material.

CDR1 and CDR2 from the germline V gene are LGHDT and YNNKEL (reference sequence). V lost 3 bases and J lost 8; bases outside the gene matches: 3. CDR3 length: 12 residues. Data came from immunoSEQ multiplex PCR; TCRdb stores just in-frame clones and leaves some out. The sample lists about 200,000 clones; roughly four fifths were seen once. Sequences were obtained from peripheral blood. The J gene is TRBJ1-2, the V gene TRBV3-1 (or the pseudogene TRBV3-2), with TRBD1 matching 7 bases. The TCR comes from a man aged 50-59 years who had recovered from COVID-19. CDR3 protein: CASSHQGGGYTF. The DNA of the CDR3 is TGTGCCAGCAGCCATCAGGGGGGAGGCTACACCTTC.